This entry lists 8 T cell receptor beta chains sequenced from one sample in a study of OX40 agonist ivuxolimab in advanced cancers. Profiling relied on immunoSEQ multiplex PCR, and the TCRdb table lists in-frame clones only, not all of them. The sample lists about 44,000 clones; over 85% were seen once. This material consisted of CD4+ or CD8+ T cells sorted from blood, taken in a trial of the OX40 agonist ivuxolimab. The receptors shown here come from an adult with an advanced solid tumor such as melanoma, head and neck, liver or kidney cancer.

Points on this clone: Other DNA sequences of this sample code for an identical CDR3. This sequence joins TRBV4-3 and TRBJ2-1; TRBD1 or TRBD2 may be the D gene (6 bases each). Germline assignment: CDR1 LGHNA and CDR2 YSLEER. The CDR3 covers 17 residues. Trimming left V 0 bases short and J 0 bases short, with 12 bases between. The CDR3 bases are TGCGCCAGCAGCCAAGAAGGGGGGAGGAGCTCCTACAATGAGCAGTTCTTC. As protein: CASSQEGGRSSYNEQFF.

The rearrangement links TRBV9 to TRBJ1-1; D is unresolved. From germline, CDR1 is SGDLS and CDR2 YYNGEE. The CDR3 has 14 residues. V shed 0 bases and J shed 4 bases, with 10 bases lying between them. The DNA of the CDR3 is TGTGCCAGCAGCGTAGGACTGGTGTCCACTGAAGCTTTCTTT. Protein product: CASSVGLVSTEAFF.

This sequence joins TRBV5-8 and TRBJ2-3, with 11 nucleotides matching TRBD1. Germline CDR1 SGHTS, CDR2 YDEGEE. The CDR3 is 15 residues long. The V and J ends lost 4 bases and 3 bases, in that order; junction bases with no gene match: 4. CDR3 protein: CASSTGQGATDTQYF. CDR3 sequence (DNA): TGTGCCAGCAGCACCGGACAGGGGGCGACAGATACGCAGTATTTT.

The chain employs TRBV19 and TRBJ1-2; 10 positions match TRBD1. Unmatched junction bases numbered 8, after V lost 6 bases and J lost 4 bases. The CDR3 extends over 15 amino acids. CDR1 is LNHDA and CDR2 is SQIVND in the germline V gene (reference sequence). The CDR3 DNA is TGTGCCAGTAGAATCGGGACAGGGGTTGGCTATGGCTACACCTTC. This gives the protein CASRIGTGVGYGYTF.

CDR3 sequence: CASSLGDRESTEAFF. CDR3 nucleotides: TGCGCCAGCAGCTTGGGGGACAGGGAGAGCACTGAAGCTTTCTTT. This chain links TRBV5-1 with TRBJ1-1; 9 bases fit TRBD1. This CDR3 contains 15 residues. Germline CDR1 SGHRS, CDR2 YFSETQ. The V gene end was trimmed by 0 bases and the J gene end by 4 bases; junction bases not matched to a gene: 4.

The chain links TRBV4-3 to TRBJ2-1, with a weak D call TRBD2 (5 bases). The CDR3 covers 15 residues. Germline V lookup: CDR1 LGHNA, CDR2 YSLEER. The V gene lost 0 bases and the J gene lost 1 base, with 7 bases spanning the gap. Here the CDR3 DNA reads TGCGCCAGCAGCCAAGAAAGGGAGTCCTACAATGAGCAGTTCTTC. It is translated as CASSQERESYNEQFF.

Remarks on this clone: The same CDR3 arises from other DNA sequences in this sample as well. This chain links TRBV9 with TRBJ2-5, with no clear D. Trimming left V 0 bases short and J 4 bases short, with 7 bases between. The CDR3 totals 13 residues. Germline V gene sequence: CDR1 SGDLS, CDR2 YYNGEE. The CDR3 region is CASSVVPGETQYF. The CDR3 nucleotides are TGTGCCAGCAGCGTAGTCCCCGGAGAGACCCAGTACTTC.

The chain carries TRBV4-2 and TRBJ1-6; D is perhaps TRBD1 (6 bases). Germline CDR1 is LGHNA and CDR2 is YNFKEQ. The CDR3 consists of 14 residues. V dropped 3 bases and J dropped 11 bases, with 14 bases sitting between them. The CDR3 region is CASSQQGMDAPLHF. The CDR3 nucleotides read TGTGCCAGCAGCCAGCAGGGGATGGATGCACCCCTCCACTTT.